This T cell receptor (beta chain) was retrieved from a study of blood T cell repertoires in COVID-19. Generated by immunoSEQ multiplex PCR, the TCRdb table keeps only in-frame clones and is missing some. The sample lists 90,000 to 130,000 clones; roughly four fifths were seen once. This CDR3 has 14 residues. CDR1 is SGHRS and CDR2 is YFSETQ in the germline V gene. The V gene end was trimmed by 4 bases and the J gene end by 5 bases; junction bases not matched to a gene: 6. The genes are TRBV5-1 and TRBJ1-2; 9 bases are a match to TRBD1. Sequenced sample: peripheral blood. The receptor was derived from an older woman with acute or convalescent COVID-19. The CDR3 DNA is TGCGCCAGCAGCCTCTCCGGGACAGGGTATGGCTACACCTTC. Translation gives CASSLSGTGYGYTF.